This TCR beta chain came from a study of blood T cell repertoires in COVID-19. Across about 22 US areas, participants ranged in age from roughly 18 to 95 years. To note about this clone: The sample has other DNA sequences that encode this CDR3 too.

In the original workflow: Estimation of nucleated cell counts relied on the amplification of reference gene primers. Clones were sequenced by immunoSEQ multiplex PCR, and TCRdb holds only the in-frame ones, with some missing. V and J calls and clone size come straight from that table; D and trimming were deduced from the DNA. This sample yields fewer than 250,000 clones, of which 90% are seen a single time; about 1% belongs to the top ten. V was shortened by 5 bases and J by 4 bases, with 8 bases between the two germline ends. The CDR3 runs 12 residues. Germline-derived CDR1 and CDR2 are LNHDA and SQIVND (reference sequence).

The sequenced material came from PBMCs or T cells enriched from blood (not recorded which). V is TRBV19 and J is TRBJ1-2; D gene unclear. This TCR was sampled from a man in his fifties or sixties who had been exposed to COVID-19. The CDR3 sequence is CASSRQGYGYTF. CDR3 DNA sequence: TGTGCCAGTAGTCGACAAGGCTATGGCTACACCTTC.